What follows is one T cell receptor (beta chain) and its context. Its antigen is unidentified. These data belong to a study of CD8+CD57+ T cells in acquired aplastic anemia. Study observations and caveats: Patients showed no significant difference from controls in CD8+ Simpson's diversity. Patients and controls turned out to have approximately 29 CD8+ CDR3 sequences in common.

The template used for profiling TCR beta VDJ and CDR3 was genomic DNA. Via MiXCR, TCRdb re-called the reads, giving one row per CDR3 protein. Altogether under 200,000 distinct CDR3 sequences are present, 70% to 80% being singletons, with the ten largest covering 35% to 60%. Previously, flow cytometry had revealed CD8+CD57+ cell expansion in the patients chosen for sequencing. All patients were therapy-naive when blood was sampled. The trim removed 1 base at V and 7 bases at J, leaving 11 bases unmatched. This CDR3 has 15 amino acids. Looked up from germline, CDR1 is DFQATT and CDR2 is SNEGSKA (reference sequence).

This sequence originates from a human donor with aplastic anemia. The chain uses TRBV20-1 and TRBJ2-7; 9 nucleotides align to TRBD2. The specimen was sorted CD4+, CD8+, or CD8+CD57+ T cells (not recorded which) from PBMCs. Here the CDR3 DNA reads TGCAGTGCTAGAGGGGAGCGGGGGGCCGAGGGGGAGCAGTACTTC. This encodes CSARGERGAEGEQYF.